A selection of T cell receptor beta chains follows, all from one sample in a study of neurological immune-mediated disorders. MiXCR, run by TCRdb on the 5' RACE reads, gives a single entry per CDR3 protein. The top ten clones hold around 4.5% of a sample with under 100,000 distinct CDR3 sequences, roughly 13% of them seen once. The sequenced sample was PBMCs. These receptors were collected from a female donor with HTLV-1-associated myelopathy (HAM/TSP). Each CDR3 is given without its conserved first and last residue.

13,TRBJ2-3,TRBV2,ASSDRGGQSDTQY
11,TRBJ2-7,TRBV29-1,SCLDRVSYEQY
15,TRBJ2-2,TRBV5-1,ASGLTGGGASGGELF
13,TRBJ2-1,TRBV7-3,ASSLSGGAAGEQF
13,TRBJ1-1,TRBV7-9,ASSPDRGPNTEAF
12,TRBJ2-7,TRBV27,ASSFGGAPYEQY
12,TRBJ1-5,TRBV7-2,ASRAGFCRQPQH
14,TRBJ2-1,TRBV5-1,ASSFPTSGGTNEQF
13,TRBJ2-3,TRBV5-1,ASSLCLAGTDTQY
14,TRBJ2-3,TRBV5-1,ASSFGGPSGADTQY
14,TRBJ2-5,TRBV20-1,SARDQRQPSAKTQY
12,TRBJ2-3,TRBV9,ASSPGGGPDTQY
13,TRBJ2-1,TRBV20-1,SAPKTGTGGNEQF
13,TRBJ2-1,TRBV6-5,ASSSSRRPVHEQF
10,TRBJ2-7,TRBV10-3,AISGQGYEQY
13,TRBJ2-5,TRBV20-1,SARGGSGGAETQY
11,TRBJ2-7,TRBV7-9,ASSLGQSDEQY
12,TRBJ1-1,TRBV12-3/TRBV12-4,ASMFRAMNTEAS
13,TRBJ2-7,TRBV28,ASSPSFTSSYEQY
12,TRBJ2-7,TRBV20-1,SARVRDRAYEQY
14,TRBJ2-2,TRBV6-1,ASSVNSGVVAGELF
13,TRBJ2-7,TRBV28,ASTPSTGVTYEQY
14,TRBJ2-3,TRBV5-1,ASSPSAGTSPDTQY
13,TRBJ1-2,TRBV4-2,ASTVDSGESYGYT
9,TRBJ2-7,TRBV12-3/TRBV12-4,ASSRTAEQY
13,TRBJ2-7,TRBV12-3/TRBV12-4,ASSARDRMTYEQY
13,TRBJ1-3,TRBV7-9,ASSLEARSGNTIY
13,TRBJ1-4,TRBV7-9,ASSQGGQKLEKLF
15,TRBJ2-2,TRBV12-3/TRBV12-4,ASSPGRGAVSTGELF
10,TRBJ1-1,TRBV10-3,AIRGMNTEAF
12,TRBJ1-4,TRBV7-8,ASSSGQGDEKLF
16,TRBJ2-3,TRBV6-5,ASSYVLAGRSSTDTQY
14,TRBJ2-3,TRBV28,ASSLRATSSTDTQY
13,TRBJ2-3,TRBV28,ASSGDRGKTDTQY
14,TRBJ1-5,TRBV12-3/TRBV12-4,ASSLGGAANNQPQH
14,TRBJ2-5,TRBV15,ATSRRTGGREETQY
11,TRBJ1-6,TRBV20-1,SARGGVNSPLH
12,TRBJ1-5,TRBV6-2/TRBV6-3,ASSYTTGDQPQH
13,TRBJ2-5,TRBV4-1,ASSQGQSLGETQY
19,TRBJ2-3,TRBV28,ASSLTRGLAGGYRLTDTQY
12,TRBJ2-3,TRBV20-1,SAIETAGADTQY
11,TRBJ2-7,TRBV2,ASSVSPSYEQY
13,TRBJ2-1,TRBV5-5,ASSLRGATGDEQF
11,TRBJ1-3,TRBV7-9,ASGDALEATIY
10,TRBJ1-3,TRBV3-1,ASSRRGNTIY
12,TRBJ2-1,TRBV5-1,ASSYQSSYNEQF
15,TRBJ1-4,TRBV7-9,ASSLGQGRGANEKLF
15,TRBJ2-3,TRBV20-1,SAPPRVSGWDTDTQY
11,TRBJ2-5,TRBV7-2,ASSARGRKTQY
13,TRBJ2-1,TRBV7-2,ASSLFNGGGNEQF
8,TRBJ2-7,TRBV10-3,AIGGDEQY
13,TRBJ2-6,TRBV28,ASSGRGFGANVLT
13,TRBJ2-7,TRBV6-5,ASSYHRGRSYEQY
15,TRBJ2-7,TRBV27,ASRDDRAPSPAYEQY
13,TRBJ1-1,TRBV5-1,ASSMGQGVGTEAF